This TCR beta chain was identified during a study of cytotoxic CD8 clonotypes in ibrutinib-treated CLL (dated by TCRdb to about 2021). Background on the whole study: The cohort was composed of 11 relapsed/refractory and about 15 treatment-naive patients; IGHV unmutated status was identified in 17 patients. Partial responses were observed in about 24 patients and complete responses in 2; after a median follow-up of roughly 72 months, remission was maintained in 14 patients and progression was observed in around twelve. Response samples were taken after a median of 12 months on treatment, ranging from 6 to 36 months. Samples averaged approximately 260,000 productive templates and 90,000 to 95,000 productive rearrangements. Of the approximately 86 people in the trial, approximately 28 had longitudinal samples available. Cryopreserved peripheral blood mononuclear cells were collected at three points: before therapy, at response, and at either sustained remission or disease progression. Every remission and progressive disease sample was obtained while ibrutinib was still being received by the patients.

This clone showed up just once. Which antigen it targets is not known. Per-nucleotide qualities are absent, and no much larger clonotype sits a single base away. Reading the label with the study, this specimen's time point is: about eleven months on ibrutinib. For TCR beta library preparation, roughly 2 micrograms of genomic DNA were extracted from the cryopreserved PBMCs. High-throughput TCR beta sequencing was performed on longitudinal blood samples from CLL patients receiving ibrutinib monotherapy. The patients took part in an open-label, single-center phase 2 trial of ibrutinib monotherapy. The CDR3 runs 15 amino acids, cysteine and phenylalanine included. Only the CDR3 portion is preserved as DNA: 45 bases, with reading frame beginning at the first base. CDR1 and CDR2, looked up from the germline V gene (reference sequence), are PRHDT and FYEKMQ. For this chain, trimming is 3 bases at the V end and 5 bases at the J end, and the number of junction bases without a gene match is 3.

On the study overall, not on this receptor specifically: Sustained-remission and progressing patients did not have matched sampling times, and lymph node repertoires were not examined. Baseline clonality exceeded that of age-matched healthy donors and correlated strongly with circulating CD8+ T-cell counts. Public clonotypes were rare and either shrank or stayed stable during treatment, and the rise in clonality at ibrutinib response reflected expansion of private clonotypes. Clonality increased at ibrutinib response, stayed stable in sustained remission, and fell back toward baseline at progression.

A MiSeq instrument was used for deep resolution sequencing, which targeted depths ranging from 1 in 1 million up to 1 in 200,000 T cells, with coverage averaging 10x for each clonotype. The immunoSEQ hsTCRB Kit was used to generate TCR beta libraries. As for the authors' bioinformatics: The data were analyzed with ImmunoSEQ Analyzer and ImmunoSEQ Data Assistant, and V, D and J gene assignments followed IMGT definitions. Clonality, with values ranging from 0 to 1, was calculated as one minus the normalized Shannon entropy of productive rearrangement frequencies. Only overrepresented clonotypes making up at least 0.05% of each patient's repertoire were included in the public clonotype analysis. Repertoires from some 14 age-matched healthy donors in immuneACCESS were used as clonality controls. TCRdb took this table from immuneACCESS and kept in-frame rearrangements with V and J called. Such tables lack part of the clones; where checked against another copy, unresolved V genes explain under half of the gap, and the rest is unexplained. That table furnishes V, J and clone size, whereas the DNA furnished D and trimming. The sample includes some 140,000 clones, with approximately 81% observed a single time. The ten largest clones capture 9.5% to 15% of the sample.

The sequence is built from TRBV13 and TRBJ2-1; 11 bases in between match TRBD2. The source material was PBMCs, sampled after 12 months of ibrutinib treatment. This TCR was recovered from a human donor with chronic lymphocytic leukemia. The nucleotides are TGTGCCAGCAGCTTCATGACTAGCGGGAACAATGAGCAGTTCTTC. Its protein is CASSFMTSGNNEQFF.